The 12 T cell receptor beta chains below were found in one sample sequenced in a study of cytomegalovirus exposure and HLA in healthy donors. The data were produced by immunoSEQ multiplex PCR, yet TCRdb's version contains in-frame clones alone and is incomplete. Among some 120,000 clones listed, around 90% were seen once. Source material: PBMCs. These receptors were taken from a woman aged 18-29 years in good health and CMV-seronegative.

CDR3 region: CASSPWTGRASGNTIYF. DNA for the CDR3: TGTGCCAGCAGCCCGTGGACAGGGAGGGCCTCTGGAAACACCATATATTTT. The J gene is TRBJ1-3, the V gene TRBV5-4; 8 bases line up with TRBD1. The V segment lost 4 bases and the J segment 0 bases; nucleotides outside the gene matches: 9. Looked up from germline, CDR1 is SGHNT and CDR2 is YYREEE (reference sequence). The CDR3 runs 17 residues.

The chain has TRBV7-9 and TRBJ2-6; 11 bases agree with TRBD2. This CDR3 has 17 amino acids. Unmatched junction bases numbered 5, after V lost 5 bases and J lost 2 bases. Germline V lookup: CDR1 SEHNR, CDR2 FQNEAQ (reference sequence). In DNA, the CDR3 is TGTGCCAGCAGCAGACTAGCGGGACCCACTGGGGCCAACGTCCTGACTTTC. Translating it yields CASSRLAGPTGANVLTF. The whole variable domain, remainder taken from reference TRBV7-9 and TRBJ2-6, is DTGVSQNPRHKITKRGQNVTFRCDPISEHNRLYWYRQTLGQGPEFLTYFQNEAQLEKSRLLSDRFSAERPKGSFSTLEIQRTEQGDSAMYLCASSRLAGPTGANVLTFGAGSRLTVL.

The CDR3 DNA is TGTGCCAGCAGTGATTCTCGGCCCCAGCATTTT. This translates into CASSDSRPQHF. The chain carries TRBV6-1 and TRBJ1-5; D is unresolved. Between the trimmed V and J ends, which lost 3 bases and 9 bases, there was a span of 6 bases. The CDR3 spans 11 residues. Germline V gives CDR1 MNHNS, CDR2 SASEGT.

The V and J genes are TRBV28 and TRBJ1-1; possible D gene TRBD1, 5 bases. Trimming took off 2 bases at V and 5 bases at J, with 15 bases between the two ends. CDR1 and CDR2 (germline): MDHEN, SYDVKM. CDR3 size: 15 residues. The CDR3 loop reads CASSLDMQGGTEAFF. The CDR3 bases are TGTGCCAGCAGTTTAGATATGCAGGGAGGAACTGAAGCTTTCTTT.

The chain is built from TRBV5-4 and TRBJ2-7; D gene unclear. V dropped 0 bases and J dropped 3 bases, with 10 bases sitting between them. This CDR3 spans 14 amino acids. CDR1 and CDR2 (germline): SGHNT, YYREEE (reference sequence). This chain's CDR3 is CASSLGHPNYEQYF. CDR3 bases: TGTGCCAGCAGCTTGGGACACCCAAACTACGAGCAGTACTTC.

V and J are TRBV11-2 and TRBJ2-1; 8 positions match TRBD1. With 6 bases clipped from V and 4 bases from J, the junction kept 8 bases outside the gene matches. CDR3 size: 15 residues. Germline V gene sequence: CDR1 SGHAT, CDR2 FQNNGV. The chain's CDR3 is CASRQTGGSYNEQFF. The CDR3 DNA follows: TGTGCCAGCAGGCAAACAGGGGGGTCTTACAATGAGCAGTTCTTC. Combining the CDR3 with reference TRBV11-2 and TRBJ2-1 gives the whole variable domain EAGVAQSPRYKIIEKRQSVAFWCNPISGHATLYWYQQILGQGPKLLIQFQNNGVVDDSQLPKDRFSAERLKGVDSTLKIQPAKLEDSAVYLCASRQTGGSYNEQFFGPGTRLTVL.

Concerning this clone itself: Distinct nucleotide sequences in the sample also encode this CDR3. The rearrangement links TRBV19 to TRBJ1-1; D not resolved. V was shortened by 3 bases and J by 0 bases, with 5 bases between the two germline ends. Germline V CDR1 and CDR2: LNHDA, SQIVND (reference sequence). The CDR3 is made up of 13 amino acids. The CDR3 protein is CASSISVNTEAFF. The CDR3, as DNA: TGTGCCAGTAGTATTAGCGTGAACACTGAAGCTTTCTTT.

In its sample, this clone was seen a few times. The chain uses TRBV2 and TRBJ2-7, with a possible D match to TRBD2 (6 bases). Germline V lookup: CDR1 SNHLY, CDR2 FYNNEI. This CDR3 has 12 amino acids. V shed 4 bases and J shed 4 bases, with 8 bases lying between them. The CDR3 region has the DNA TGTGCCAGCAGTGGGGCGGGGTACGAGCAGTACTTC. As protein: CASSGAGYEQYF.

This clone was counted a few times. V and J are TRBV27 and TRBJ1-5, with D unclear. The CDR3 covers 13 residues. CDR1 is MNHEY and CDR2 is SMNVEV in the germline V gene (reference sequence). Between the trimmed V and J ends, which lost 2 bases and 7 bases, there was a span of 9 bases. CDR3 bases: TGTGCCAGCAGTTTAAGTTCCAGGCAGCCCCAGCATTTT. This sequence encodes CASSLSSRQPQHF.

This clone has more than one count but fewer than ten. The chain recombines TRBV13 with TRBJ2-7; 11 bases agree with TRBD2. The junction had 9 bases not matched to a gene; V was cut back by 5 bases and J by 6 bases. Germline V CDR1 and CDR2: PRHDT, FYEKMQ (reference sequence). This CDR3 has 15 residues. The CDR3 nucleotides read TGTGCCAGCAGCCCGACTAGCGGGGAACCCTCCGAGCAGTACTTC. Translating it yields CASSPTSGEPSEQYF.

This clone occurred a few times. J is TRBJ2-7 and V is TRBV4-3, with TRBD1 matching over 7 bases. The V segment lost 3 bases and the J segment 3 bases; nucleotides outside the gene matches: 8. Germline CDR1 LGHNA, CDR2 YSLEER. The CDR3 length is 15 residues. CDR3 DNA: TGCGCCAGCAGCCAGACAGACAGGGACAACTACGAGCAGTACTTC. It is translated as CASSQTDRDNYEQYF.

This clone was detected only once. The rearrangement joins TRBV10-3 to TRBJ2-7; 10 bases fit TRBD1. Looked up from germline, CDR1 is ENHRY and CDR2 is SYGVKD. CDR3 length equals 14 residues. The trim removed 10 bases at V and 8 bases at J, leaving 14 bases unmatched. CDR3 amino acids: CATQLDRGRFQQYF. CDR3 nucleotide sequence: TGTGCCACCCAGCTAGACAGGGGGCGCTTCCAGCAGTACTTC.